Below, 19 T cell receptor beta chains from the same sample are listed, as sequenced in a study of shared clonotypes between healthy human individuals. The method was immunoSEQ multiplex PCR; TCRdb's version includes in-frame clones alone and lacks a portion of them. This table has under 2,500,000 clones, approximately 94% appearing once. Sequencing was performed on naive CD4+ T cells sorted from blood. Indicated subset: CD45RA+ positively selected. All receptors come from a man younger than 35 in good health.

The chain joins TRBV6-1 to TRBJ2-7, with unresolved D. The CDR3 totals 11 residues. The V gene lost 8 bases and the J gene lost 6 bases, with 11 bases spanning the gap. The germline CDR1 and CDR2 sequences are MNHNS and SASEGT. CDR3 DNA: TGTGCCAGCGGTCTTTTTACCGAGCAGTACTTC. Its protein product is CASGLFTEQYF.

V is TRBV10-3 and J is TRBJ2-3; D remains unclear. The CDR3 length is 13 residues. The germline V and J ends were trimmed by 3 bases and 5 bases, with 9 bases remaining between them. Germline lookup yields CDR1 ENHRY and CDR2 SYGVKD. The CDR3 DNA sequence: TGTGCCATCAGTGATTCGGTGGGAGATACGCAGTATTTT. Translated: CAISDSVGDTQYF.

As to this clone: This same CDR3 is encoded by further DNA sequences in the sample. The chain has TRBV6-5 and TRBJ1-2, with a possible D match to TRBD1 (6 bases). Germline lookup yields CDR1 MNHEY and CDR2 SVGAGI. The V end was cut by 2 bases, the J end by 2 bases, with 9 bases between. CDR3 size: 14 residues. CDR3 protein: CASSYGQGNYGYTF. In nucleotides, the CDR3 is TGTGCCAGCAGTTACGGGCAGGGGAACTATGGCTACACCTTC.

The chain has TRBV5-1 and TRBJ1-2; maybe TRBD1 (5 bases). Germline CDR1 is SGHRS and CDR2 is YFSETQ. The CDR3 has 13 residues. The V and J ends lost 3 bases and 3 bases respectively, with 9 bases between them. The CDR3 spells CASSWDGDYGYTF. The DNA for the CDR3 is TGCGCCAGCAGCTGGGACGGTGACTATGGCTACACCTTC. Full variable domain (missing parts from reference TRBV5-1 and TRBJ1-2): KAGVTQTPRYLIKTRGQQVTLSCSPISGHRSVSWYQQTPGQGLQFLFEYFSETQRNKGNFPGRFSGRQFSNSRSEMNVSTLELGDSALYLCASSWDGDYGYTFGSGTRLTVV.

The J gene is TRBJ2-1, the V gene TRBV6-5, with 7 bases matching TRBD2. The CDR3 is made up of 16 amino acids. Germline CDR1 and CDR2: MNHEY and SVGAGI. V lost 2 bases and J lost 2; bases outside the gene matches: 6. The CDR3 sequence: CASSYGGSRTYNEQFF. The CDR3 nucleotides read TGTGCCAGCAGTTACGGCGGGAGCCGAACCTACAATGAGCAGTTCTTC.

V and J are TRBV25-1 and TRBJ2-5; 7 bases are shared with TRBD1. This CDR3 is built from 11 residues. The germline gives CDR1 MGHDK, CDR2 SYGVNS. Trimming removed 10 bases from V and 5 bases from J; junction bases left unmatched: 4. CDR3: CATGGRETQYF. The DNA of the CDR3 is TGTGCCACAGGGGGTAGGGAGACCCAGTACTTC.

The V gene is TRBV19, the J gene TRBJ2-7; TRBD2 might be the D (6 bases). CDR3 size: 12 residues. Germline CDR1 LNHDA, CDR2 SQIVND (reference sequence). V dropped 3 bases and J dropped 7 bases, with 10 bases sitting between them. The DNA of the CDR3 is TGTGCCAGTAGTATTAAGGAGGGGGAGCAGTACTTC. Amino acid sequence: CASSIKEGEQYF.

The chain combines TRBV10-2 with TRBJ2-1; weak D call: TRBD2 (7 bases). V lost 6 bases and J 7 bases, leaving 16 bases between the germline ends. Germline CDR1 and CDR2: WSHSY and SAAADI. The CDR3 consists of 14 residues. The CDR3 protein is CASRMRGGPNEQFF. The CDR3 bases are TGCGCCAGCAGAATGAGGGGGGGGCCGAATGAGCAGTTCTTC.

The CDR3 nucleotides read TGTGCCAGCAATAAAGGGGGGGCCCCCAATGAGCAGTTCTTC. This gives the protein CASNKGGAPNEQFF. The V and J genes are TRBV27 and TRBJ2-1, with D possibly TRBD2 on 7 matching bases. Germline CDR1 and CDR2: MNHEY and SMNVEV (reference sequence). The CDR3 consists of 14 residues. The ends were cut back, 7 bases at V and 6 bases at J, with 16 bases in the middle.

The chain links TRBV6-5 to TRBJ2-1, with D possibly being TRBD2 (5 bases). Germline CDR1 is MNHEY and CDR2 is SVGAGI. Between the trimmed V and J ends, which lost 6 bases and 3 bases, there was a span of 12 bases. CDR3 length equals 14 residues. This chain's CDR3 is CASRMSGSYNEQFF. DNA for the CDR3: TGTGCCAGCAGAATGAGCGGCAGCTACAATGAGCAGTTCTTC.

The gene calls are TRBV6-1 and TRBJ2-1; D could derive from TRBD1 or TRBD2 (5 bases each). From germline, CDR1 is MNHNS and CDR2 SASEGT. The CDR3 runs to 14 residues. Trimming left V 6 bases short and J 10 bases short, with 19 bases between. CDR3 bases: TGTGCCAGCAGGGCCACGGGGCTGGGCGGGGAGCAGTTCTTC. Translating it yields CASRATGLGGEQFF.

This clone was counted once. The gene calls are TRBV18 and TRBJ2-1; 7 positions agree with TRBD1. The CDR3 is made up of 13 amino acids. Germline lookup yields CDR1 KGHSH and CDR2 LQKENI. The junction had 1 base not matched to a gene; V was cut back by 3 bases and J by 5 bases. Here the CDR3 reads CASSPGQHNEQFF. The CDR3 DNA follows: TGTGCCAGCTCACCGGGACAGCACAATGAGCAGTTCTTC.

This chain connects TRBV5-1 to TRBJ2-7; the D is unclear. Trimming stripped 0 bases from V and 5 bases from J, with 15 bases between. The CDR3 has 15 amino acids. CDR1 and CDR2 from the germline V gene are SGHRS and YFSETQ. The CDR3 region is CASSLGQEVGHEQYF. The CDR3 DNA sequence: TGCGCCAGCAGCTTGGGCCAAGAGGTGGGCCACGAGCAGTACTTC.

The V gene is TRBV9, the J gene TRBJ1-2; D not certain. The V and J ends lost 3 bases and 5 bases respectively, with 14 bases between them. The length of the CDR3 is 14 residues. Germline V lookup: CDR1 SGDLS, CDR2 YYNGEE. The DNA of the CDR3 is TGTGCCAGCAGCGATATGGGCCAGCGGTATGGCTACACCTTC. It yields the protein CASSDMGQRYGYTF.

This clone came up once. The rearrangement links TRBV6-6 to TRBJ1-2; TRBD1 might be the D (5 bases). Germline lookup yields CDR1 MNHNY and CDR2 SVGAGI (reference sequence). Deletions cut 8 bases from V and 4 bases from J, with 11 bases between. The CDR3 is made up of 12 amino acids. The CDR3 nucleotides are TGTGCCAGCTTGCAGGGCGGCTATGGCTACACCTTC. It yields the protein CASLQGGYGYTF.

The chain combines TRBV7-2 with TRBJ1-3; no reliable D call. The CDR3 covers 12 residues. Trimming left V 1 base short and J 7 bases short, with 5 bases between. Germline values: CDR1 SGHTA, CDR2 FQGNSA. The CDR3 DNA reads TGTGCCAGCAGCTTAGGGTGGAACACCATATATTTT. Encoded protein: CASSLGWNTIYF.

The chain combines TRBV11-2 with TRBJ2-6, with D unclear. CDR1 and CDR2 from the germline V gene are SGHAT and FQNNGV. The CDR3 extends over 13 amino acids. The V end lost 5 bases, the J end lost 0 bases, and 2 bases lay between the germline ends. The CDR3 region is CASSHSGANVLTF. In DNA form, the CDR3 reads TGTGCCAGCAGCCACTCTGGGGCCAACGTCCTGACTTTC.

The chain combines TRBV7-2 with TRBJ2-7, with D tentatively TRBD1 (6 bases). V lost 5 bases and J 4 bases, leaving 18 bases between the germline ends. The germline V gene encodes CDR1 SGHTA and CDR2 FQGNSA. The CDR3 is 15 residues long. The CDR3 loop is CASSPSRQGRYEQYF. For the CDR3, the DNA is TGTGCCAGCAGCCCCTCCCGGCAGGGGAGATACGAGCAGTACTTC.

As to this clone: Different DNA sequences within this sample yield the same CDR3. This chain links TRBV7-2 with TRBJ2-7; the match to TRBD1 covers 10 bases. The CDR3 runs to 15 residues. Germline assignment: CDR1 SGHTA and CDR2 FQGNSA. V lost 5 bases to trimming and J lost 3 bases; unmatched junction nucleotides: 7. Written as DNA, the CDR3 is TGTGCCAGCAGCCTCCAGACAGGGGGCAGCTACGAGCAGTACTTC. This codes for CASSLQTGGSYEQYF. Complete variable domain (other parts from reference TRBV7-2 and TRBJ2-7): GAGVSQSPSNKVTEKGKDVELRCDPISGHTALYWYRQSLGQGLEFLIYFQGNSAPDKSGLPSDRFSAERTGGSVSTLTIQRTQQEDSAVYLCASSLQTGGSYEQYFGPGTRLTVT.